One sample yielded the 31 T cell receptor beta chains listed below, sequenced in a study of shared clonotypes between healthy human individuals. Sequencing was performed with immunoSEQ multiplex PCR; in TCRdb, only in-frame clones are kept and a portion is missing. The sample lists 950,000 to 1,100,000 clones; about 75% were seen once. Sequencing was performed on memory CD4+ T cells sorted from blood. Sample subset: CD45RA-negative fraction. The receptors here all came from a man younger than 35 in good health.

This clone was detected only once. The chain recombines TRBV12-2 with TRBJ2-3; TRBD2, the table's D call, was not compared with the DNA. TRBV12-2 is a pseudogene. This CDR3 contains 18 residues. The CDR3 DNA follows: TGTGCAAGTCCCTTGACAAGGCCTAGCGGGACGAGGCCAGATACGCAGTATTTT. Translated, it gives CASPLTRPSGTRPDTQYF.

This chain links TRBV5-8 with TRBJ2-7; D gene uncertain. The CDR3 runs to 14 residues. CDR1 and CDR2 (germline): SGHTS, YDEGEE. V lost 0 bases and J 0 bases, leaving 7 bases between the germline ends. CDR3 amino acids: CASSLAPNSYEQYF. The CDR3 bases are TGTGCCAGCAGCTTGGCGCCCAACTCCTACGAGCAGTACTTC.

J is TRBJ1-4 and V is TRBV7-3; no clear D. This CDR3 region has 13 residues. Germline-derived CDR1 and CDR2 are SGHTA and FQGTGA. With 5 bases removed from V and 4 bases from J, the gap between germline ends came to 8 bases. Here the CDR3 reads CASSLGLNEKLFF. The CDR3 region has the DNA TGTGCCAGCAGCCTGGGCCTTAATGAAAAACTGTTTTTT.

CDR3 residues: CASSLDLVHETQYF. CDR3 DNA: TGTGCCAGCAGCTTGGATTTGGTTCATGAGACCCAGTACTTC. The chain is built from TRBV5-6 and TRBJ2-5; D uncertain. Germline CDR1 is SGHDT and CDR2 is YYEEEE. The CDR3 sequence is 14 residues long. The V and J ends lost 0 bases and 5 bases respectively, with 11 bases between them.

This sequence joins TRBV5-1 and TRBJ1-2; a weak D match, TRBD1 (6 bases). The CDR3 is made up of 18 amino acids. The V and J ends lost 0 bases and 0 bases respectively, with 18 bases between them. Germline-derived CDR1 and CDR2 are SGHRS and YFSETQ. CDR3 sequence (DNA): TGCGCCAGCAGCTTGGTACCGCCAGGGGCCCTCACTAACTATGGCTACACCTTC. This translates into CASSLVPPGALTNYGYTF.

The chain is built from TRBV7-2 and TRBJ1-1, with D unclear. Trimming removed 5 bases at V and 6 bases at J, with 16 bases between. Per the germline V gene, CDR1 is SGHTA and CDR2 is FQGNSA. The CDR3 contains 14 residues. CDR3 in amino acids: CASSPSKDRAEAFF. Here the CDR3 DNA reads TGTGCCAGCAGCCCGAGCAAGGATCGGGCTGAAGCTTTCTTT.

The rearrangement uses TRBV18 and TRBJ2-7; D is unresolved. Germline CDR1 and CDR2: KGHSH and LQKENI. The CDR3 is 13 amino acids. The V gene lost 1 base and the J gene lost 5 bases, with 9 bases spanning the gap. CDR3 coding DNA: TGTGCCAGCTCACCACTAGGTTCGCACGAGCAGTACTTC. Translating gives CASSPLGSHEQYF.

There are a few counts of this clone. Other DNA sequences in the same sample also yield this CDR3. The chain carries TRBV11-2 and TRBJ2-3, with D uncertain. Germline V gene data show CDR1 as SGHAT and CDR2 as FQNNGV. This CDR3 region has 11 residues. With 5 bases removed from V and 5 bases from J, the gap between germline ends came to 5 bases. This CDR3 reads CASSPRDTQYF. In DNA form, the CDR3 reads TGTGCCAGCAGCCCACGAGATACGCAGTATTTT.

CDR3 in DNA: TGTGCCAGCTCACCAACACAGGGAAGCGAGCAGTACTTC. This translates into CASSPTQGSEQYF. The genes are TRBV18 and TRBJ2-7; tentatively, D is TRBD1 (6 bases). Trimming left V 2 bases short and J 6 bases short, with 11 bases between. The CDR3 has 13 residues. Germline-derived CDR1 and CDR2 are KGHSH and LQKENI.

V gene TRBV19 combines with J gene TRBJ2-7; 8 nucleotides align to TRBD2. Germline V lookup: CDR1 LNHDA, CDR2 SQIVND (reference sequence). CDR3 length: 14 amino acids. V was clipped by 3 bases and J by 2 bases; unmatched bases: 3. CDR3 loop: CASSMVAGPYEQYF. The CDR3 DNA follows: TGTGCCAGTAGTATGGTAGCGGGGCCCTACGAGCAGTACTTC. Full variable domain (remainder filled in from reference TRBV19 and TRBJ2-7): DGGITQSPKYLFRKEGQNVTLSCEQNLNHDAMYWYRQDPGQGLRLIYYSQIVNDFQKGDIAEGYSVSREKKESFPLTVTSAQKNPTAFYLCASSMVAGPYEQYFGPGTRLTVT.

The rearrangement joins TRBV5-1 to TRBJ1-2; D possibly corresponds to TRBD1 (6 bases). Germline CDR1 SGHRS, CDR2 YFSETQ. CDR3 length equals 15 residues. Trimming cost V 4 bases and J 2 bases, with 15 bases left between them. CDR3 nucleotide sequence: TGCGCCAGCAGCGCATTACAGGGCCGGAACTATGGCTACACCTTC. Protein: CASSALQGRNYGYTF.

The J gene is TRBJ2-2, the V gene TRBV14; D not certain. Per germline, CDR1 SGHDN and CDR2 FVKESK. This CDR3 spans 12 amino acids. Deletions cut 4 bases from V and 6 bases from J, with 6 bases between. CDR3 protein: CASSRDSGELFF. DNA of the CDR3: TGTGCCAGCAGCCGGGATTCCGGGGAGCTGTTTTTT.

In its sample, this clone was seen a few times. J is TRBJ1-2 and V is TRBV25-1, with TRBD1 as a possible D gene (5 bases). The V end lost 3 bases, the J end lost 1 base, and 9 bases lay between the germline ends. The CDR3 sequence is 14 residues long. Germline V CDR1 and CDR2: MGHDK, SYGVNS. The CDR3 is CASSDQGFNYGYTF. The CDR3 region has the DNA TGTGCCAGCAGTGATCAGGGATTTAACTATGGCTACACCTTC.

This sequence joins TRBV28 and TRBJ2-7; D uncertain. CDR1 and CDR2 (germline): MDHEN, SYDVKM. V lost 10 bases and J lost 2, with 15 bases in between. The CDR3 spans 13 residues. This CDR3 reads CATSPPIPYEQYF. The CDR3 DNA reads TGTGCCACCTCCCCCCCCATCCCCTACGAGCAGTACTTC.

The gene calls are TRBV19 and TRBJ2-2; TRBD1 matches at 8 bases. Germline CDR1 reads LNHDA; CDR2 reads SQIVND (reference sequence). J lost 6 bases, V lost 4 bases, and 7 bases had no gene match. This CDR3 is built from 15 residues. CDR3 sequence: CASSSGQGSAGELFF. As DNA, the CDR3 is TGTGCCAGTAGTAGCGGACAGGGCTCCGCCGGGGAGCTGTTTTTT.

This clone was seen a handful of times. The DNA for the CDR3 is TGTGCCAGCAGCTTCGCGGGACTAGCGGGGGGAGGGACAGATACGCAGTATTTT. This encodes CASSFAGLAGGGTDTQYF. The chain carries TRBV7-9 and TRBJ2-3; 15 bases are a match to TRBD2. This CDR3 spans 18 amino acids. V was pared by 3 bases and J by 3 bases, with 7 bases of the junction left unmatched. CDR1 SEHNR and CDR2 FQNEAQ come from the germline V gene (reference sequence).

This clone was seen once. V usage is TRBV5-6 and J usage is TRBJ2-1, with a possible D match to TRBD1 (6 bases). Germline values: CDR1 SGHDT, CDR2 YYEEEE. The CDR3 extends over 13 amino acids. Trimming shortened V by 1 base and J by 5 bases, and 7 bases separated the two germline ends. The CDR3 DNA reads as TGTGCCAGCAGCTTGAGGGACAACAATGAGCAGTTCTTC. This codes for CASSLRDNNEQFF.

This rearrangement joins TRBV30 to TRBJ2-3; 7 bases are shared with TRBD2. The germline V gene has CDR1 GTSNPN and CDR2 SVGIG (reference sequence). With 6 bases clipped from V and 7 bases from J, the junction kept 13 bases outside the gene matches. This CDR3 comprises 14 residues. The CDR3 protein is CACVRDYAQHTQYF. In DNA, the CDR3 is TGTGCCTGCGTCAGGGACTACGCCCAGCATACGCAGTATTTT.

The V gene is TRBV6-6, the J gene TRBJ1-3; D perhaps matches TRBD1 (6 bases). Germline V gene sequence: CDR1 MNHNY, CDR2 SVGAGI (reference sequence). Trimming shortened V by 5 bases and J by 4 bases, and 12 bases separated the two germline ends. There are 14 residues in the CDR3. CDR3 region: CASSQTGLGNTIYF. The CDR3, as DNA: TGTGCCAGCAGTCAAACAGGGTTAGGAAACACCATATATTTT.

V usage is TRBV18 and J usage is TRBJ2-7, with D maybe TRBD2 (6 bases). Germline-derived CDR1 and CDR2 are KGHSH and LQKENI. The CDR3 covers 14 residues. Trimming removed 2 bases at V and 6 bases at J, with 14 bases between. The CDR3 DNA sequence: TGTGCCAGCTCACCAGATAGCGGTGGCTCCGAGCAGTACTTC. This encodes CASSPDSGGSEQYF.

The V gene is TRBV4-3, the J gene TRBJ2-7; D perhaps matches TRBD2 (5 bases). V was clipped by 4 bases and J by 7 bases, with 14 bases between them. This CDR3 is built from 13 residues. Germline CDR1 and CDR2: LGHNA and YSLEER. The CDR3 reads CASSPGLLGEQYF. The DNA of the CDR3 is TGCGCCAGCAGCCCCGGACTTTTGGGGGAGCAGTACTTC.

This clone has just a few counts. The chain has TRBV5-1 and TRBJ1-4; no clear D gene. Germline CDR1 reads SGHRS; CDR2 reads YFSETQ. The V and J ends lost 5 bases and 16 bases respectively, with 15 bases between them. This CDR3 region has 11 residues. CDR3 loop: CASRGASWPFF. In nucleotides, the CDR3 is TGCGCCAGCAGAGGTGCTTCGTGGCCGTTTTTT.

This chain links TRBV19 with TRBJ1-6, with TRBD1 as a possible D gene (5 bases). The CDR3 has 12 residues. Between the trimmed V and J ends, which lost 10 bases and 7 bases, there was a span of 11 bases. In germline, CDR1 is LNHDA, CDR2 SQIVND (reference sequence). CDR3 in amino acids: CATSDKNSPLHF. CDR3 sequence (DNA): TGTGCCACTTCGGACAAGAATTCACCCCTCCACTTT.

The rearrangement links TRBV5-4 to TRBJ2-1; the match to TRBD2 covers 8 bases. The CDR3 has 16 amino acids. Germline V CDR1 and CDR2: SGHNT, YYREEE (reference sequence). The J segment lost 2 bases and the V segment lost 0 bases, leaving 4 bases of the junction unmatched. The DNA of the CDR3 is TGTGCCAGCAGCTTGGCGGGGGGGAGGGCCTACAATGAGCAGTTCTTC. Translation: CASSLAGGRAYNEQFF. The full variable domain, with the rest looked up from reference TRBV5-4 and TRBJ2-1, is ETGVTQSPTHLIKTRGQQVTLRCSSQSGHNTVSWYQQALGQGPQFIFQYYREEENGRGNFPPRFSGLQFPNYSSELNVNALELDDSALYLCASSLAGGRAYNEQFFGPGTRLTVL.

The gene calls are TRBV5-1 and TRBJ2-1, with 13 positions matching TRBD2. Germline CDR1 reads SGHRS; CDR2 reads YFSETQ. V was clipped by 0 bases and J by 6 bases; unmatched bases: 15. The CDR3 is 20 amino acids. The DNA for the CDR3 is TGCGCCAGCAGCTTGGGATGGACTAGCGGGAGAGGGTTGGGTAGCAATGAGCAGTTCTTC. This codes for CASSLGWTSGRGLGSNEQFF.

The genes are TRBV11-3 and TRBJ2-2; tentative D call: TRBD2 (6 bases). The V gene's germline CDR1 is SGHNT and CDR2 YENEEA. V lost 0 bases and J 2 bases, leaving 16 bases between the germline ends. The CDR3 loop spans 18 amino acids. The CDR3 DNA reads TGTGCCAGCAGCTTAGAGCCCCGAGCGGGCCTCAACACCGGGGAGCTGTTTTTT. Residues: CASSLEPRAGLNTGELFF.

This chain connects TRBV2 to TRBJ2-1; a weak D match, TRBD2 (6 bases). Between the trimmed V and J ends, which lost 1 base and 12 bases, there was a span of 7 bases. This CDR3 region has 11 residues. Looked up from germline, CDR1 is SNHLY and CDR2 is FYNNEI. As DNA, the CDR3 is TGTGCCAGCAGTGAAGGGGGAGGGCAGTTCTTC. Amino acid sequence: CASSEGGGQFF.

The chain couples TRBV29-1 to TRBJ1-1, with D uncertain. Germline V lookup: CDR1 SQVTM, CDR2 ANQGSEA. The CDR3 contains 17 residues. Trimming removed 6 bases from V and 2 bases from J, with 25 bases in between. The CDR3 DNA reads as TGCAGCGTAGAACGTTGGGGTGTCGATGCGATAAACACTGAAGCTTTCTTT. It codes for CSVERWGVDAINTEAFF.

V and J are TRBV6-6 and TRBJ1-1; no reliable D call. The CDR3 loop spans 13 amino acids. Germline V CDR1 and CDR2: MNHNY, SVGAGI (reference sequence). Trimming shortened V by 0 bases and J by 3 bases, and 5 bases separated the two germline ends. The CDR3 region is CASSYSQYTEAFF. CDR3 DNA: TGTGCCAGCAGTTACTCCCAGTACACTGAAGCTTTCTTT.

The DNA for the CDR3 is TGCAGCGTTGTCGCTGGGCCGGCCGGGGAGCTGTTTTTT. Amino acid sequence: CSVVAGPAGELFF. The chain uses TRBV29-1 and TRBJ2-2, with unresolved D. Germline V gene data show CDR1 as SQVTM and CDR2 as ANQGSEA. This CDR3 has 13 residues. V dropped 4 bases and J dropped 6 bases, with 12 bases sitting between them.

This clone was counted many times. V is TRBV5-6 and J is TRBJ2-7, with D possibly matching TRBD1 (7 bases). CDR3 length: 14 residues. The V gene lost 5 bases and the J gene lost 6 bases, with 18 bases spanning the gap. Germline V gives CDR1 SGHDT, CDR2 YYEEEE. Written as DNA, the CDR3 is TGTGCCAGCAGGGGGAGGAGCCCAGGGGGCGAGCAGTACTTC. Protein: CASRGRSPGGEQYF.